A single T cell receptor beta chain is shown here with its context. This sample was taken from a study of blood T cell repertoires in COVID-19. The wider study: Acute and convalescent COVID-19 samples came from the United States, Italy and Spain. From T cells, B-cell-depleted T cells, or PBMCs came the material, which was cDNA or gDNA.

V lost 4 bases and J lost 5; bases outside the gene matches: 4. Germline CDR1 and CDR2: KGHSH and LQKENI. The CDR3 sequence is 13 residues long. In the original workflow: Using reference gene primer amplification, nucleated cell counts were estimated. Assay: immunoSEQ multiplex PCR; the TCRdb copy retains only in-frame clones and omits some. D and trimming were read from the DNA, whereas the V and J calls and clone size are those reported in that table. Seen here are about 100,000 clones, 87% observed once, and the top ten hold approximately 7%. The source is a man aged 25 to 45 in a cohort sampled during active COVID-19. This chain connects TRBV18 to TRBJ1-1, with 7 bases aligning to TRBD1. The sequenced sample consisted of peripheral blood. The CDR3 protein is CASSQTRGTEAFF. CDR3 sequence (DNA): TGTGCCAGCTCACAAACCAGGGGGACTGAAGCTTTCTTT.